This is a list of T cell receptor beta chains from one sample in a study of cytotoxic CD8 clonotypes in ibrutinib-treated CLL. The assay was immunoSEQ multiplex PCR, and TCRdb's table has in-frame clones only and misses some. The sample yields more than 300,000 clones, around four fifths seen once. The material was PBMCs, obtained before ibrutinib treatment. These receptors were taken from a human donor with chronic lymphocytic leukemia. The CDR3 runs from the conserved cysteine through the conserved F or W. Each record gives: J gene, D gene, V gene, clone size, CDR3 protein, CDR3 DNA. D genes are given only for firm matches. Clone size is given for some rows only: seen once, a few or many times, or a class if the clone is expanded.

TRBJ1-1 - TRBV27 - CASSLGSPNTEAFF TGTGCCAGCAGTCTCGGCTCACCGAACACTGAAGCTTTCTTT
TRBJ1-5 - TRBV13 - CASSQVGNQPQHF TGTGCCAGCAGCCAAGTTGGCAATCAGCCCCAGCATTTT
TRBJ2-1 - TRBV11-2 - CASSSKLIRSSYNEQFF TGTGCCAGCAGCTCAAAACTAATCAGGAGCTCCTACAATGAGCAGTTCTTC
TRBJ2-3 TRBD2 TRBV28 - CASSLNFEGLAGGGDTQYF TGTGCCAGCAGTTTAAATTTCGAGGGACTAGCGGGAGGGGGGGATACGCAGTATTTT
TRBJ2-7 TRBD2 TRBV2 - CASKRDYTSYEQYF TGTGCCAGCAAGAGGGACTATACGTCCTACGAGCAGTACTTC
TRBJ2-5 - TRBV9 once CASSVAGQSQETQYF TGTGCCAGCAGCGTAGCCGGGCAGAGTCAAGAGACCCAGTACTTC
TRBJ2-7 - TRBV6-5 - CASSLDHGSYEQYF TGTGCCAGCAGTTTAGATCACGGATCCTACGAGCAGTACTTC
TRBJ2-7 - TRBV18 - CASSLVGQEQYF TGTGCCAGCTCACTTGTAGGCCAAGAGCAGTACTTC
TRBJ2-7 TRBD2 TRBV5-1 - CASSPGGVSSYEQYF TGCGCCAGCAGCCCGGGAGGGGTATCCTCCTACGAGCAGTACTTC
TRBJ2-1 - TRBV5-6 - CASSGGLYNEQFF TGTGCCAGCAGCGGCGGACTCTACAATGAGCAGTTCTTC
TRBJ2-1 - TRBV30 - CAWILRLGGYNEQFF TGTGCCTGGATCCTTCGGCTGGGTGGGTACAATGAGCAGTTCTTC
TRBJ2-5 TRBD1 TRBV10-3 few CAIRGDSLTQYF TGTGCCATCAGGGGGGACAGTCTTACCCAGTACTTC
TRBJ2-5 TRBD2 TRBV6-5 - CASSYRRGGETQYF TGTGCCAGCAGTTACCGGCGGGGAGGGGAGACCCAGTACTTC
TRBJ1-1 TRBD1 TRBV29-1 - CSVSRRDRGINTEAFF TGCAGCGTGAGCCGACGGGACAGGGGAATTAACACTGAAGCTTTCTTT
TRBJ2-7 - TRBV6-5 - CASSSPLIYEQYF TGTGCCAGCAGCTCCCCCTTAATCTACGAGCAGTACTTC
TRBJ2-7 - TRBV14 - CASSQRDAVEQYF TGTGCCAGCAGCCAACGGGACGCGGTTGAGCAGTACTTC
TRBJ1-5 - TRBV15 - CATSIGRGDNQPQHF TGTGCCACCAGCATTGGGAGGGGGGACAATCAGCCCCAGCATTTT
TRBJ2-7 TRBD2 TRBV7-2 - CASSLPGLATF TGTGCCAGCAGTCTACCGGGACTAGCGACCTTC
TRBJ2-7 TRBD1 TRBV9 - CASSVAGTGAYEQYF TGTGCCAGCAGCGTAGCCGGGACAGGGGCGTACGAGCAGTACTTC
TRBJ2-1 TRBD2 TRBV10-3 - CAISGMTSGSYNEQFF TGTGCCATCAGTGGGATGACTAGCGGGAGTTACAATGAGCAGTTCTTC
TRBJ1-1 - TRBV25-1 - CASSEGQGNTEAFF TGTGCCAGCAGTGAGGGGCAGGGGAACACTGAAGCTTTCTTT
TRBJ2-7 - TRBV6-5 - CASSYDEREQYF TGTGCCAGCAGTTACGATGAGCGGGAGCAGTACTTC
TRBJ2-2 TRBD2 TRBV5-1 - CASSGGSSGSNTGELFF TGCGCCAGCAGCGGGGGATCTAGCGGCTCGAACACCGGGGAGCTGTTTTTT
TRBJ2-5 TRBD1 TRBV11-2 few CASSLATGGWETQYF TGTGCCAGCAGCTTAGCAACAGGGGGTTGGGAGACCCAGTACTTC
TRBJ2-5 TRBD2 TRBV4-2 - CASSQGTSGGWAQETQYF TGTGCCAGCAGCCAAGGGACTAGCGGGGGGTGGGCCCAAGAGACCCAGTACTTC
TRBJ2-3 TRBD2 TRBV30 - CAWIKAGAYTQYF TGTGCCTGGATAAAAGCGGGGGCTTATACGCAGTATTTT
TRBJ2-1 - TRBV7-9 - CASTTEGGPTSSYNEQFF TGTGCCAGCACTACGGAGGGAGGCCCAACTAGCTCCTACAATGAGCAGTTCTTC
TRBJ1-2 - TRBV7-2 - CASSLGLSRHYGYTF TGTGCCAGCAGCCTCGGACTCTCGCGGCACTATGGCTACACCTTC
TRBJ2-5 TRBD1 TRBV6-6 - CASSYSAGGETQYF TGTGCCAGCAGTTACTCGGCAGGGGGAGAGACCCAGTACTTC
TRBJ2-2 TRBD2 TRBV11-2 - CASSFYGAGSAGELFF TGTGCCAGCAGCTTTTACGGAGCGGGATCGGCCGGGGAGCTGTTTTTT
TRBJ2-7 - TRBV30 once CAWSVGSADREQYF TGTGCCTGGAGTGTAGGGTCTGCGGACCGAGAGCAGTACTTC
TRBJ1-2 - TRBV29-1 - CSVEDWGNYGYTF TGCAGCGTTGAAGACTGGGGGAACTATGGCTACACCTTC
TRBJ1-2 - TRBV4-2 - CASSSMGAGNYGYTF TGTGCCAGCAGCTCCATGGGGGCGGGTAACTATGGCTACACCTTC
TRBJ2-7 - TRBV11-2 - CASSLVGDSREQYF TGTGCCAGCAGCTTAGTAGGCGATAGTAGGGAGCAGTACTTC
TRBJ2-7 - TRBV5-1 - CASSALNTRIHYEQYF TGCGCCAGCAGCGCCCTCAACACCAGGATCCACTACGAGCAGTACTTC
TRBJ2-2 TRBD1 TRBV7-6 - CASSSRTGSGELFF TGTGCCAGCAGCTCGAGGACAGGGTCCGGGGAGCTGTTTTTT
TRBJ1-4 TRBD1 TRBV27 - CASSETGGFEKLFF TGTGCCAGCAGTGAGACAGGGGGCTTTGAAAAACTGTTTTTT
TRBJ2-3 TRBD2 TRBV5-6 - CASSKTSGSPDTQYF TGTGCCAGCAGCAAGACTAGCGGGAGCCCAGATACGCAGTATTTT
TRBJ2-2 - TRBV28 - CASSLISGRGGTGELFF TGTGCCAGCAGTTTAATTAGTGGGAGAGGAGGCACCGGGGAGCTGTTTTTT
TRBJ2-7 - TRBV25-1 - CASSVPGLYEQYF TGTGCCAGCAGTGTTCCGGGCCTTTACGAGCAGTACTTC
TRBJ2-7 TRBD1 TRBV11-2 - CASSDRGYGEQYF TGTGCCAGCAGCGACAGGGGGTATGGCGAGCAGTACTTC
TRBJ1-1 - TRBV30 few CAWRVRKSTEAFF TGTGCCTGGAGGGTAAGGAAAAGCACTGAAGCTTTCTTT
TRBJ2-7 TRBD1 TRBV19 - CASSVGTGSSYEQYF TGTGCCAGTAGTGTCGGGACAGGATCCTCCTACGAGCAGTACTTC
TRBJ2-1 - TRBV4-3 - CASSRSTDYNEQFF TGCGCCAGCAGCCGCTCGACAGACTACAATGAGCAGTTCTTC
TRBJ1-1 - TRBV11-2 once CASSNNPAVNTEAFF TGTGCCAGCAGCAACAACCCAGCGGTGAACACTGAAGCTTTCTTT
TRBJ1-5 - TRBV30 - CAWSVSLDNQPQHF TGTGCCTGGAGTGTAAGTCTTGATAATCAGCCCCAGCATTTT
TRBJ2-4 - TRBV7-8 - CASRGGGRDIQYF TGTGCCAGCAGGGGTGGGGGACGGGACATTCAGTACTTC
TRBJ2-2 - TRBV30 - CAWDNANTGELFF TGTGCCTGGGACAACGCGAACACCGGGGAGCTGTTTTTT